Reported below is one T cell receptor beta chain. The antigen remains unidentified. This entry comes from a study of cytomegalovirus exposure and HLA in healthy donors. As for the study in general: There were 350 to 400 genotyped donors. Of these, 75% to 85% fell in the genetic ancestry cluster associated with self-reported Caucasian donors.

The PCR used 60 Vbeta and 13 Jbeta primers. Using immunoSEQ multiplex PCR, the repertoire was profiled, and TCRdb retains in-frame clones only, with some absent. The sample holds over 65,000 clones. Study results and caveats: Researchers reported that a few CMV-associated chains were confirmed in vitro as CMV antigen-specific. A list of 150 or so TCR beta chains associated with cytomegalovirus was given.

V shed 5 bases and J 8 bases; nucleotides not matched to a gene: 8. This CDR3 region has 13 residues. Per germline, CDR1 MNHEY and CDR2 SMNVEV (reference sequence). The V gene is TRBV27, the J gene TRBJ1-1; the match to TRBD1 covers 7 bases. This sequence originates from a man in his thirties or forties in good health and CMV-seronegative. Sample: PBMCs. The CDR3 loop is CASSRLTGREAFF. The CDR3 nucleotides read TGTGCCAGCAGTCGCTTGACAGGGAGAGAAGCTTTCTTT.